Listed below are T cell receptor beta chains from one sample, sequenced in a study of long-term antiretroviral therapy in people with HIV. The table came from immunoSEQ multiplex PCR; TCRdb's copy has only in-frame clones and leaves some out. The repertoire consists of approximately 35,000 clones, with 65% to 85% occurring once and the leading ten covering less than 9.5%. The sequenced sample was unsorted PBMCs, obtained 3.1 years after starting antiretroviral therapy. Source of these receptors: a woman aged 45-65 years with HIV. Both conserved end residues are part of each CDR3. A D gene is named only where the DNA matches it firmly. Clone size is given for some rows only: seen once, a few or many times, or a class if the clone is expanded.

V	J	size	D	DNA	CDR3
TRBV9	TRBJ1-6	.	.	TGTGCCAGCAGCGTAGGGACTAATAATTCACCCCTCCACTTT	CASSVGTNNSPLHF
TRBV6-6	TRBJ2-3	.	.	TGTGCCAGCAGTTACATGGGACCTGGCACAGATACGCAGTATTTT	CASSYMGPGTDTQYF
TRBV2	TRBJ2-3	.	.	TGTGCCAGCTGTTCCAGGGACACAGATACGCAGTATTTT	CASCSRDTDTQYF
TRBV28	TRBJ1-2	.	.	TGTGCCAGCAGTTTGAGGTCGGTAAGCTATGGCTACACCTTC	CASSLRSVSYGYTF
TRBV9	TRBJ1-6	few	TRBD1	TGTGCCAGCAGCGCCGGACAGGGGGTGGGACCCCTCCACTTT	CASSAGQGVGPLHF
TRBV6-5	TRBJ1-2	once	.	TGTGCCAGCAGTTCTAGGCCTAACTATGGCTACACCTTC	CASSSRPNYGYTF
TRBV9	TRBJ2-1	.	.	TGTGCCAGCAGCGTAGGTGGGACACTTTACAATGAGCAGTTCTTC	CASSVGGTLYNEQFF
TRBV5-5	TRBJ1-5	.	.	TGTGCCAGCAGCTTATCTAGCAATCAGCCCCAGCATTTT	CASSLSSNQPQHF
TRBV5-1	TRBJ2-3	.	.	TGCGCCAGCAGCGAAGTGGCTAGAGCGAGAACAGATACGCAGTATTTT	CASSEVARARTDTQYF
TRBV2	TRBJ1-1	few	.	TGTGCCAGCAGCGGGCAGGGGCCGGTCACTGAAGCTTTCTTT	CASSGQGPVTEAFF
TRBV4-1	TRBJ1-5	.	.	TGCGCCAGCAGCCAAGATGATACCCTCAATCAGCCCCAGCATTTT	CASSQDDTLNQPQHF
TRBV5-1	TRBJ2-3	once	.	TGCGCCAGCAGCTTGGGTGGTACAGATACGCAGTATTTT	CASSLGGTDTQYF
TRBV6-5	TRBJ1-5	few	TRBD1	TGTGCCAGCAGCTTACAGGGGGTGAATCAGCCCCAGCATTTT	CASSLQGVNQPQHF
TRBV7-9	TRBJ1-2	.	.	.	CASFGQGDRGPPDYGYTF
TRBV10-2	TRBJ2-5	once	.	TGCGCCAGCAGTGAGAGGGGGGGGCGAGAGACCCAGTACTTC	CASSERGGRETQYF
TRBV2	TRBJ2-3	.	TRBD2	TGTGCCAGCAGTGAAATTGGGACTAGCGGCTCCACAGATACGCAGTATTTT	CASSEIGTSGSTDTQYF
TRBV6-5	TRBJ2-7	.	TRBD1	TGTGCCAGCAGTATGGACAGGGGGCTGTACGAGCAGTACTTC	CASSMDRGLYEQYF
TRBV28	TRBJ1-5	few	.	TGTGCCAGCAGTTTTAGAGTAGGGACAAGCAATCAGCCCCAGCATTTT	CASSFRVGTSNQPQHF
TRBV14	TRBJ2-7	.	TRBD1	TGTGCCAGCAGCCAAGCCGGGACAGGGCTAAGCTACGAGCAGTACTTC	CASSQAGTGLSYEQYF
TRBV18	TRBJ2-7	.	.	TGTGCCAGCTCACCATCGGGACAAATCTACGAGCAGTACTTC	CASSPSGQIYEQYF
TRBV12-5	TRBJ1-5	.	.	TGTGCTAGTGGTTTGGTCCTCATCCCCAGGGGACCCCAACAGCCCCAGCATTTT	CASGLVLIPRGPQQPQHF
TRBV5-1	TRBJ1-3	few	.	TGCGCCAGCAGTCCCGGCGGAAACACCATATATTTT	CASSPGGNTIYF
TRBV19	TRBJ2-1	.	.	TGTGCCAGTAGTAAAACGCGAGGGGACGAGCAGTTCTTC	CASSKTRGDEQFF
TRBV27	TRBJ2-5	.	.	TGTGCCAGCAGTTCCTTGGACCACCAAGAGACCCAGTACTTC	CASSSLDHQETQYF
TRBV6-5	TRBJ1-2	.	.	TGTGCCAGCAGTTACGCTTCGGCTAGGGATGGCTACACCTTC	CASSYASARDGYTF
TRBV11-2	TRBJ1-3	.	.	TGTGCCAGCAGCTTAACAGTCCCCTCTGGAAACACCATATATTTT	CASSLTVPSGNTIYF
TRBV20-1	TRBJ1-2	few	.	TGCTCCAGTTCGAGCTACACCTTC	CSSSSYTF
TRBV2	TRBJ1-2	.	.	TGTGCCAGCAGCCCCACCCCGGGCCGACGAATGGATGGCTACACCTTC	CASSPTPGRRMDGYTF
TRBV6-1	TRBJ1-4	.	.	TGTGCCAGCAGTCCGCCTGGGACCGGAAATGAAAAACTGTTTTTT	CASSPPGTGNEKLFF
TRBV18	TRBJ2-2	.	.	TGTGCCAGCTCACCTCTCCAAGGGGAGCTGTTTTTT	CASSPLQGELFF
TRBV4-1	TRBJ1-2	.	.	TGCGCCACCAAGGACACATACAACTATGGCTACACCTTC	CATKDTYNYGYTF
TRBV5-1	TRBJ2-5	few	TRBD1	TGCGCCAGCAGCTTGGCAGGGGGAGAGACCCAGTACTTC	CASSLAGGETQYF
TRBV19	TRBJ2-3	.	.	TGTGCCAGTAGTGGTAGCGGAGTAGCTTACACAGATACGCAGTATTTT	CASSGSGVAYTDTQYF
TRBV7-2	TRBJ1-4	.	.	TGTGCCAGCAGTCGGAAAGCAACTAATGAAAAACTGTTTTTT	CASSRKATNEKLFF
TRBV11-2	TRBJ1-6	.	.	TGTGCCAGCAGCTTGTGGGGGCAGAGCCTCCACTTT	CASSLWGQSLHF
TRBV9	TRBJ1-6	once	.	TGTGCCAGCAGGTCTCAGGGGAACTCCTATAATTCACCCCTCCACTTT	CASRSQGNSYNSPLHF
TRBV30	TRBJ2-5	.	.	TGTGCCTGGACTACCTTTCCCCAAGAGACCCAGTACTTC	CAWTTFPQETQYF
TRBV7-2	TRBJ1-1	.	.	TGTGCCAGCAGCTTAGGCGCTTTTAGCACTGAAGCTTTCTTT	CASSLGAFSTEAFF
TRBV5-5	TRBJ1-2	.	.	TGTGCCAGCAGCCAGGGCGGGGCTTGGAACTATGGCTACACCTTC	CASSQGGAWNYGYTF
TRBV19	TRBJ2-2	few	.	TGTGCCAGTCGCCAAAGAGGGGCTCTCACCGGGGAGCTGTTTTTT	CASRQRGALTGELFF
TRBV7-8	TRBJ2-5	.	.	TGTGCCAGCAGCGACCGGACCCTAACGTCGGGGACCCAGTACTTC	CASSDRTLTSGTQYF
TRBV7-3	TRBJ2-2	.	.	TGTGCCAGCAGCGTCCAGGGCACCGGGGAGCTGTTTTTT	CASSVQGTGELFF
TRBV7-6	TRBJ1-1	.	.	TGTGCCAGCAGCTTAAGTCCGGGGGCTGTCACTGAAGCTTTCTTT	CASSLSPGAVTEAFF
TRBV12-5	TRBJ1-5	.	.	TGTGCTAGTGGTTTGGCAGGGGCGGGCAATCAGCCCCAGCATTTT	CASGLAGAGNQPQHF
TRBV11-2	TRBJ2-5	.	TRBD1	TGTGCCAGCAGCCAAGGGACAGGGGGAGAGACCCAGTACTTC	CASSQGTGGETQYF
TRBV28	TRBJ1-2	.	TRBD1	TGTGCCAGCAGTTTATTCGACAGGGGGGGATCTGGCTACACCTTC	CASSLFDRGGSGYTF
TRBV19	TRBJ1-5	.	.	TGTGCCATCGGACATATTAGCAATCAGCCCCAGCATTTT	CAIGHISNQPQHF
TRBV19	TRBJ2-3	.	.	TGTGCCAGTAGCGGGATGATCCCAGATACGCAGTATTTT	CASSGMIPDTQYF
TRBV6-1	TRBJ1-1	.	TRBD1	TGTGCCAGCAGTGGGGGACAGAACATGAACACTGAAGCTTTCTTT	CASSGGQNMNTEAFF
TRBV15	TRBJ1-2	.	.	TGTGCCACCAGCAGTTCGAGAGGGTTAGTAGGCTACACCTTC	CATSSSRGLVGYTF
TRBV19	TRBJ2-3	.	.	TGTGCCAGTAGTATCGGGAGCCGCTCGGGGACAGATACGCAGTATTTT	CASSIGSRSGTDTQYF
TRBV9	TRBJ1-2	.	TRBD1	TGTGCCAGCAGCCCTCGGGACAGGAGCTTCTATGGCTACACCTTC	CASSPRDRSFYGYTF
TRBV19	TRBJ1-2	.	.	TGTGCCAGTAGTCTCGACAGGAGAGGCTACACCTTC	CASSLDRRGYTF
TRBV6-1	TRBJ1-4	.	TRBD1	TGTGCCAGCAGTGAAAACCCCCCAGGGGGTATTATCGAAAAACTGTTTTTT	CASSENPPGGIIEKLFF
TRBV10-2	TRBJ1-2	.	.	TGCGCCACCCGGGGAGGTCATGGCTACACCTTC	CATRGGHGYTF
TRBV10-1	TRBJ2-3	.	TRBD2	TGCGCCAGCAGTGAGCATAGCGGGGGGGCAGATACGCAGTATTTT	CASSEHSGGADTQYF
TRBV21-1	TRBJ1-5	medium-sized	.	TGTGCCAGCAGCCCTCTGGACAGGGACAATCAGCCCCAGCATTTT	CASSPLDRDNQPQHF
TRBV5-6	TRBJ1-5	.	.	TGTGCCAGCAGAGTGGGGGCACCCTGGGGTCAGCCCCAGCATTTT	CASRVGAPWGQPQHF
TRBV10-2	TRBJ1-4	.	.	TGCGCCAGCAGTATGGGGCGGACAACAACTAATGAAAAACTGTTTTTT	CASSMGRTTTNEKLFF
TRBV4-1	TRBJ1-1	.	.	TGCGCCAGCAGCCAAGCGGGGGCCGCTAACGATGAAGCTTTCTTT	CASSQAGAANDEAFF